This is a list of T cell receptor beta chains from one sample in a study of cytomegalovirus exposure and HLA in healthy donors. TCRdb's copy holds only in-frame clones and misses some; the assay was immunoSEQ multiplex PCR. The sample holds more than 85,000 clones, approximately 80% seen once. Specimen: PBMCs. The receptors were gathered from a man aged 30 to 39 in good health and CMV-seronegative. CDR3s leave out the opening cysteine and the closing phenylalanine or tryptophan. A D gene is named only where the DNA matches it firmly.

ASSWGRGNSPLH TRBJ1-6 TRBV7-2 .
AIARGWNQPQH TRBJ1-5 TRBV27 .
ASSWGQWNEQF TRBJ2-1 TRBV18 TRBD1
ASSSDLNEQF TRBJ2-1 TRBV11-2 .
ASSQDSGQTREKLF TRBJ1-4 TRBV4-3 .
ASSLDPGLSYEQY TRBJ2-7 TRBV5-6 .
ASSIPGGLDTQY TRBJ2-3 TRBV19 TRBD2
ASSNGTGSSYEQY TRBJ2-7 TRBV7-9 TRBD1
ASSLGQGSTDTQY TRBJ2-3 TRBV9 TRBD1
ASSIGLAGADEQY TRBJ2-7 TRBV19 TRBD2
ASTSDTFSGEQY TRBJ2-7 TRBV5-1 .
ASSPTAPEGTEAF TRBJ1-1 TRBV7-9 .
ASSVGGMGTEAF TRBJ1-1 TRBV9 .
ASSPVLGGADTQY TRBJ2-3 TRBV18 .
ASSRAAGGNYGEQY TRBJ2-7 TRBV28 TRBD2
ASSRDRGGNEQF TRBJ2-1 TRBV4-2 TRBD1
ASSGRGSYGYT TRBJ1-2 TRBV5-6 .
SVEGQGAVGYT TRBJ1-2 TRBV29-1 TRBD1
ASSYSGGWEQF TRBJ2-1 TRBV6-6 .
ASSPPGGGAEQF TRBJ2-1 TRBV7-6 TRBD2
ASSPLGARSPNEKLF TRBJ1-4 TRBV18 .
ASSASGPTNEKLF TRBJ1-4 TRBV19 .
ASSLDRETQY TRBJ2-5 TRBV11-3 .
ASSRRGTVYEQY TRBJ2-7 TRBV27 .
ASTDGGRGRGGANVLT TRBJ2-6 TRBV19 TRBD1
ASSPGQGVEKLF TRBJ1-4 TRBV18 TRBD1
ASSDGQGSIEQF TRBJ2-1 TRBV6-4 .
ASSTDSNYGYT TRBJ1-2 TRBV2 .
ASRMGGRYGYT TRBJ1-2 TRBV27 .